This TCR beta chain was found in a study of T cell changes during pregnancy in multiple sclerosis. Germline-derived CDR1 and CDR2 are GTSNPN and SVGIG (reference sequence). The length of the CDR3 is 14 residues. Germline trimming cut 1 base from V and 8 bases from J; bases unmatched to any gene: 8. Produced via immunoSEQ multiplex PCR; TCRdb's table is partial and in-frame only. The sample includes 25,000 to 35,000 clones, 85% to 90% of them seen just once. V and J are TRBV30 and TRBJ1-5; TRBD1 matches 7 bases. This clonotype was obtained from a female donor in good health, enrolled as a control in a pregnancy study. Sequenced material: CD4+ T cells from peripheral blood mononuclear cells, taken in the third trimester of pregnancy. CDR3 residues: CAWSAGQGVKPQHF. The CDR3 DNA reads TGTGCCTGGAGTGCCGGGCAGGGGGTTAAGCCCCAGCATTTT. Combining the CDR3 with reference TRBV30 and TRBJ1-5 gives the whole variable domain SQTIHQWPATLVQPVGSPLSLECTVEGTSNPNLYWYRQAAGRGLQLLFYSVGIGQISSEVPQNLSASRPQDRQFILSSKKLLLSDSGFYLCAWSAGQGVKPQHFGDGTRLSIL.